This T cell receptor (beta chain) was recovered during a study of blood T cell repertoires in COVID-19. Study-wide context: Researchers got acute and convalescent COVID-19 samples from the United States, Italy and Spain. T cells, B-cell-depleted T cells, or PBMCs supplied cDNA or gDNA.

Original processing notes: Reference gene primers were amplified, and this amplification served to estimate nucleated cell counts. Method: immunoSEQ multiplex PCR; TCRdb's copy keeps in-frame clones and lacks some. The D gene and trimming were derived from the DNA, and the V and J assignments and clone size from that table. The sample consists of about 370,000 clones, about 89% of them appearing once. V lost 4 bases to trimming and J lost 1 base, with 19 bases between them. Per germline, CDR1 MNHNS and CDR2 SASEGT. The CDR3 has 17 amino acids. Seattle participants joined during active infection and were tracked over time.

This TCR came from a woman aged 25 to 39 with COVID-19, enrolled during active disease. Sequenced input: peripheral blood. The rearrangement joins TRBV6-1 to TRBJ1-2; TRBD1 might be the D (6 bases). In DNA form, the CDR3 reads TGTGCCAGCAGTGCCGTCACCGGGACATACTTTAACTATGGCTACACCTTC. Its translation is CASSAVTGTYFNYGYTF.